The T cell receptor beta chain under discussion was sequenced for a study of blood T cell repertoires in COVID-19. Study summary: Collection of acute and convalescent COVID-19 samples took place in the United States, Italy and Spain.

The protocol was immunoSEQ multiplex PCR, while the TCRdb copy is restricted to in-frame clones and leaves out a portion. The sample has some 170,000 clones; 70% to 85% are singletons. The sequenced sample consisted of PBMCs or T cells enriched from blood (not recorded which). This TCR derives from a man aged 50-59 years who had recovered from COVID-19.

This chain's CDR3 is CAWSVRAGGNTGELFF. The DNA for the CDR3 is TGTGCCTGGAGTGTACGGGCGGGGGGGAACACCGGGGAGCTGTTTTTT. V and J are TRBV30 and TRBJ2-2; 8 bases are a match to TRBD2. With 0 bases clipped from V and 1 base from J, the junction kept 4 bases outside the gene matches. CDR3 length: 16 residues. Per germline, CDR1 GTSNPN and CDR2 SVGIG (reference sequence).